This TCR beta chain was observed in a study of T cell repertoires in cytomegalovirus infection. TCRdb ran MiXCR on the reads and lists one entry per CDR3 protein. The sample consists of around 170,000 distinct CDR3 sequences, about 15% of them appearing once. Germline CDR1 reads MNHEY; CDR2 reads SVGEGT. Trimming took off 10 bases at V and 3 bases at J, with 18 bases between the two ends. This CDR3 has 14 amino acids. This clonotype has a handful of counts. This sequence was found in a human donor in good health (CMV status not recorded). Some clones in this sample may be carry-over from other donors' samples. The chain is built from TRBV6-2 or TRBV6-3 and TRBJ1-1; D perhaps matches TRBD1 (5 bases). Input material: PBMCs. CDR3 residues: CATLPPGSDTEAFF. Written as DNA, the CDR3 is TGTGCCACCCTCCCCCCAGGGTCTGACACTGAAGCTTTCTTT.